These 16 T cell receptor beta chains were sequenced from one sample in a study of post-analysis software for immune sequencing data. Sequencing libraries made from TCR beta cDNA carried unique molecular identifiers. In TCRdb, the PCR reads were re-called with MiXCR into one record per CDR3 protein. The sample contains 750,000 to 950,000 distinct CDR3 sequences, approximately 53% of which appear only once. The antigens for these receptors are not known. Study findings and constraints: Patients used about five TRBV segments, including TRBV5-6, TRBV5-1 and TRBV20-1, more often than controls.

The sample consisted of blood. These receptors came from a girl between 5 and 17 years old with multiple sclerosis.

This clonotype was recorded a few times. This chain uses TRBV6-1 with TRBJ2-3, with a possible D match to TRBD2 (6 bases). The CDR3 consists of 14 residues. Trimming removed 7 bases at V and 6 bases at J, with 17 bases between. CDR1 and CDR2 from the germline V gene are MNHNS and SASEGT. This chain's CDR3 is CASIASSSADTQYF. The CDR3 nucleotides read TGTGCCAGCATCGCTTCGTCTAGCGCTGATACGCAGTATTTT.

This clonotype occurred a few times. The gene calls are TRBV29-1 and TRBJ1-1; D remains unclear. Germline CDR1 SQVTM, CDR2 ANQGSEA. There are 13 residues in the CDR3. V was shortened by 3 bases and J by 2 bases, with 10 bases between the two germline ends. The CDR3 loop reads CSVDTLANTEAFF. CDR3 nucleotide sequence: TGCAGCGTTGATACACTGGCTAACACTGAAGCTTTCTTT.

J is TRBJ2-5 and V is TRBV20-1; D is unresolved. V was clipped by 0 bases and J by 1 base, with 9 bases between them. The V gene's germline CDR1 is DFQATT and CDR2 SNEGSKA (reference sequence). The CDR3 is 14 amino acids. For the CDR3, the DNA is TGCAGTGCTAGAGATGGGCGGTCCCAAGAGACCCAGTACTTC. As protein: CSARDGRSQETQYF.

The sample holds a few counts of this clonotype. The V gene is TRBV10-3, the J gene TRBJ2-7; 7 bases are a match to TRBD1. Germline CDR1 reads ENHRY; CDR2 reads SYGVKD. The ends lost 5 bases at V and 4 bases at J; junction bases unmatched: 5. This CDR3 comprises 13 residues. CDR3 nucleotide sequence: TGTGCCATCAGTCCGACAGGGAGTTACGAGCAGTACTTC. As protein: CAISPTGSYEQYF.

The CDR3 sequence: CASSVGAGRQIYEQYF. The CDR3 bases are TGTGCCAGCAGCGTTGGTGCGGGAAGACAAATCTACGAGCAGTACTTC. The J gene is TRBJ2-7, the V gene TRBV9, with a tentative D call TRBD2 (6 bases). This CDR3 has 16 residues. The V end was cut by 2 bases, the J end by 3 bases, with 18 bases between. Germline loops: CDR1 SGDLS, CDR2 YYNGEE.

The chain is built from TRBV24-1 and TRBJ2-2; the D gene is possibly TRBD1 (7 bases). This CDR3 has 15 residues. The V and J ends lost 3 bases and 4 bases respectively, with 11 bases between them. Germline loops: CDR1 KGHDR, CDR2 SFDVKD. Here the CDR3 reads CATSDPGGGTGELFF. The CDR3 DNA reads as TGTGCCACCAGTGATCCAGGGGGAGGCACCGGGGAGCTGTTTTTT.

The genes are TRBV14 and TRBJ2-6, with D tentatively TRBD1 or TRBD2 (5 bases each). The CDR3 has 16 amino acids. V lost 4 bases, J lost 4 bases, and 14 bases lay in between. Germline V gives CDR1 SGHDN, CDR2 FVKESK. The CDR3 region is CASSRPMGVGANVLTF. CDR3 DNA: TGTGCCAGCAGCCGGCCTATGGGGGTAGGGGCCAACGTCCTGACTTTC.

The V and J genes are TRBV27 and TRBJ1-2; a weak D match, TRBD1 (5 bases). With 3 bases removed from V and 4 bases from J, the gap between germline ends came to 21 bases. This CDR3 region has 17 residues. The germline gives CDR1 MNHEY, CDR2 SMNVEV (reference sequence). Written as DNA, the CDR3 is TGTGCCAGCAGTTTCGAGGCACTAGGGACGGGGAGCTATGGCTACACCTTC. Translating it yields CASSFEALGTGSYGYTF.

The rearrangement links TRBV5-1 to TRBJ2-7; 9 nucleotides line up with TRBD1. V was clipped by 4 bases and J by 7 bases; unmatched bases: 21. This CDR3 region has 18 residues. In germline, CDR1 is SGHRS, CDR2 YFSETQ. The CDR3 coding sequence is TGCGCCAGCAGCCAGATAAATGGGGACAGGGTGGCCTACAATGAGCAGTACTTC. Translation gives CASSQINGDRVAYNEQYF.

This chain connects TRBV20-1 to TRBJ2-3; 13 nucleotides line up with TRBD2. Germline V CDR1 and CDR2: DFQATT, SNEGSKA (reference sequence). The CDR3 loop spans 15 amino acids. Trimming removed 4 bases from V and 6 bases from J; junction bases left unmatched: 7. The CDR3 is CSATTSGRAIDTQYF. CDR3 nucleotides: TGCAGTGCTACCACTAGCGGGAGGGCCATCGATACGCAGTATTTT.

This chain uses TRBV2 with TRBJ2-7; TRBD2 matches at 9 bases. Germline assignment: CDR1 SNHLY and CDR2 FYNNEI. The ends lost 7 bases at V and 3 bases at J; junction bases unmatched: 13. CDR3 length: 16 amino acids. CDR3: CASTFRPGLANYEQYF. The DNA of the CDR3 is TGTGCCAGCACCTTTAGGCCGGGACTAGCCAACTACGAGCAGTACTTC.

The rearrangement joins TRBV7-9 to TRBJ1-1, with D unclear. CDR3 size: 13 residues. The V end was cut by 8 bases, the J end by 1 base, with 11 bases between. Germline values: CDR1 SEHNR, CDR2 FQNEAQ (reference sequence). The CDR3 protein is CASRIGKNTEAFF. The DNA for the CDR3 is TGTGCCAGCCGGATCGGCAAGAACACTGAAGCTTTCTTT.

The sample holds one count of this clonotype. The V and J genes are TRBV29-1 and TRBJ2-7; TRBD1 agrees at 12 bases. The J call may be faulty, since TRBJ2-5 better matches the DNA end. The CDR3 runs to 16 residues. Per the germline V gene, CDR1 is SQVTM and CDR2 is ANQGSEA. CDR3 in DNA: TGCAGCGTTGCAATGGGGACAGGGGGCGTGGGGGAGACCCAGTACTTC. Its translation is CSVAMGTGGVGETQYF.

This chain links TRBV6-2 or TRBV6-3 with TRBJ2-7; D gene unclear. Germline-derived CDR1 and CDR2 are MNHEY and SVGEGT. There are 15 residues in the CDR3. The V end lost 7 bases, the J end lost 3 bases, and 19 bases lay between the germline ends. The CDR3 spells CASTVREGYNYEQYF. CDR3 in DNA: TGTGCCAGCACCGTAAGGGAAGGGTACAACTACGAGCAGTACTTC.

This chain connects TRBV25-1 to TRBJ2-3; D is undetermined. Deletions cut 4 bases from V and 0 bases from J, with 14 bases between. The length of the CDR3 is 16 residues. Germline values: CDR1 MGHDK, CDR2 SYGVNS. CDR3 residues: CASSGTRTRSTDTQYF. In DNA, the CDR3 is TGTGCCAGCAGTGGAACCAGGACCCGCAGCACAGATACGCAGTATTTT.

This clonotype was observed once. This rearrangement joins TRBV5-1 to TRBJ2-7; D unresolved. The CDR3 sequence is 15 residues long. Germline V lookup: CDR1 SGHRS, CDR2 YFSETQ. V shed 1 base and J shed 4 bases, with 15 bases lying between them. CDR3 bases: TGCGCCAGCAGCTTGTCGGCAGAGACTCTGTACGAGCAGTACTTC. Translation: CASSLSAETLYEQYF.